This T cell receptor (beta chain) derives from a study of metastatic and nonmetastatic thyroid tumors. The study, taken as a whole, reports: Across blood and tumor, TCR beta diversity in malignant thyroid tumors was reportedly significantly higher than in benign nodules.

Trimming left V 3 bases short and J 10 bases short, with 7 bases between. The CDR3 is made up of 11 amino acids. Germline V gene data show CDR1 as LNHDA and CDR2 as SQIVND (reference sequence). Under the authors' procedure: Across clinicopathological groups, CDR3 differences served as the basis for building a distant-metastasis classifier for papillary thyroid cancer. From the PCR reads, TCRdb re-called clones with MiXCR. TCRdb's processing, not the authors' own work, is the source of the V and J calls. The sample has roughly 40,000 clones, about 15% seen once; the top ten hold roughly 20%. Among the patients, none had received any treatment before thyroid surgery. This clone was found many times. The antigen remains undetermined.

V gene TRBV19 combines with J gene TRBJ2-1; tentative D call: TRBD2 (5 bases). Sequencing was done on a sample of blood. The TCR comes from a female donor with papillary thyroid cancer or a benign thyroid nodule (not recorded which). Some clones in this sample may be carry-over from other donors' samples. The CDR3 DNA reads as TGTGCCAGTAGTATCCAGCGGGAGCAGTTCTTC. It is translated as CASSIQREQFF.